This TCR beta chain was sequenced for a study of graft-versus-host responses after intestinal transplantation. Assay used: immunoSEQ multiplex PCR; TCRdb lists only in-frame clones, some missing. The top ten clones hold about 0.3% of a sample with about 88,000 clones, roughly 92% of them seen once. This clone appeared once. The antigen remains unidentified. Sample: unstimulated CD4+ T cells sorted from spleen or lymph node cells, taken before intestinal transplant. The source of this sequence is a human donor who received an intestinal transplant.

As DNA, the CDR3 is TGTGCCAGCAGCTTGGCGGACAGGGGGCGCTTAGGTGAAGCTTTCTTT. This sequence encodes CASSLADRGRLGEAFF. This chain joins TRBV5-8 and TRBJ1-1, with 11 bases that match TRBD1. The V and J ends lost 0 bases and 7 bases, in that order; junction bases with no gene match: 8. The germline V gene has CDR1 SGHTS and CDR2 YDEGEE. The CDR3 has 16 amino acids.